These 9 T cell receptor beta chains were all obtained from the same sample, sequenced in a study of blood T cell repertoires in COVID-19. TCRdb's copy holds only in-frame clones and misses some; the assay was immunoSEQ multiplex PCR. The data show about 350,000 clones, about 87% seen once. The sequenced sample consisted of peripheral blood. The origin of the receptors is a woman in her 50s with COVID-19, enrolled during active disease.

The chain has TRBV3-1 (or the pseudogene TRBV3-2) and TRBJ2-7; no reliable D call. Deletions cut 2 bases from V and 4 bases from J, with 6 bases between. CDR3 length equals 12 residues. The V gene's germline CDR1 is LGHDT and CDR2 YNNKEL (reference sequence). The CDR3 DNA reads TGTGCCAGCAGCCAACTTGAGTACGAGCAGTACTTC. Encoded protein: CASSQLEYEQYF.

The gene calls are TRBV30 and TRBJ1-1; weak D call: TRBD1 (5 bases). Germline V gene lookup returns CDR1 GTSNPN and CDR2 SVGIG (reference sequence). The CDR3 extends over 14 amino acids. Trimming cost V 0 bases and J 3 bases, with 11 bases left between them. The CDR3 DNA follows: TGTGCCTGGAGTGTACTATGGGGGGACACTGAAGCTTTCTTT. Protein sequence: CAWSVLWGDTEAFF.

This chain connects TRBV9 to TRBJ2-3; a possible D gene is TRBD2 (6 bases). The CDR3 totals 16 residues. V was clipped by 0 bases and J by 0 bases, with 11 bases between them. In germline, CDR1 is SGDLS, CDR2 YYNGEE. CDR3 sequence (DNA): TGTGCCAGCAGCGTAGCGGGGGTCCCTAGCACAGATACGCAGTATTTT. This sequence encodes CASSVAGVPSTDTQYF.

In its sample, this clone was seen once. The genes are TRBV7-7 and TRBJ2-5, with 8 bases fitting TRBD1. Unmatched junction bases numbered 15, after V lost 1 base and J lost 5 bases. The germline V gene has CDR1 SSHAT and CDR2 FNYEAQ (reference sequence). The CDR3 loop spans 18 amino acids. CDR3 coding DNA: TGTGCCAGCAGCTTAGGGGTAGGAGGACAGGGCTTCCAGGAGACCCAGTACTTC. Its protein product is CASSLGVGGQGFQETQYF.

CDR3 in DNA: TGTGCCAGCAGCCCCGGCGGGGGTGGCTACACCTTC. This gives the protein CASSPGGGGYTF. The chain combines TRBV12-3 or TRBV12-4 with TRBJ1-2; D might be TRBD1 (5 bases). The CDR3 spans 12 residues. V gave up 6 bases and J gave up 7 bases, with 12 bases separating them.

CDR3 nucleotides: TGCAGCGTGTCTCAGGGCAGGCGAATCAATCTCGGAGATACGCAGTATTTT. As protein: CSVSQGRRINLGDTQYF. The chain joins TRBV29-1 to TRBJ2-3, with a tentative D call TRBD1 (5 bases). V lost 6 bases to trimming and J lost 5 bases, with 27 bases between them. Germline CDR1 and CDR2: SQVTM and ANQGSEA. The CDR3 runs to 17 residues.

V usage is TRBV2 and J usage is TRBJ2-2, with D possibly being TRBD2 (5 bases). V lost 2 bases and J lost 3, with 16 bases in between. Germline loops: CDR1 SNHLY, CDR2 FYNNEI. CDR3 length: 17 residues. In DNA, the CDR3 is TGTGCCAGCAGTGAACCCCACGAGGGTGGGCACACCGGGGAGCTGTTTTTT. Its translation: CASSEPHEGGHTGELFF.

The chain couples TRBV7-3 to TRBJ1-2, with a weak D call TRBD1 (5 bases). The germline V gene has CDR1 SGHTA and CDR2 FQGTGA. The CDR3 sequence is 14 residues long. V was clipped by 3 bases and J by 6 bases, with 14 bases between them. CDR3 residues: CASSFGHPSDGYTF. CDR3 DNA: TGTGCCAGCAGCTTTGGACACCCCTCGGATGGCTACACCTTC.

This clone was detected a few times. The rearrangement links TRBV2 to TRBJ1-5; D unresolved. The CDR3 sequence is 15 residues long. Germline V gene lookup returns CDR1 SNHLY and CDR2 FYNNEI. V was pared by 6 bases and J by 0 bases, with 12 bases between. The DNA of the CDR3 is TGTGCCAGCAGGGCGGACTGGAATAGCAATCAGCCCCAGCATTTT. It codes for CASRADWNSNQPQHF.